This T cell receptor beta chain appears in the sequencing data of a study of T cell changes during pregnancy in multiple sclerosis. The CDR3 sequence is 18 residues long. Germline trimming cut 2 bases from V and 1 base from J; bases unmatched to any gene: 10. Per germline, CDR1 SGHVS and CDR2 FQNEAQ. Generated by immunoSEQ multiplex PCR, the TCRdb table keeps only in-frame clones and is missing some. The sample shows about 79,000 clones, around 90% of them seen only once. The sample in question was CD4+ T cells from peripheral blood mononuclear cells, obtained in the second trimester of pregnancy. This clonotype was sampled from a female donor with multiple sclerosis, enrolled in a pregnancy study. The chain links TRBV7-8 to TRBJ2-2; 7 bases align to TRBD2. The CDR3 spells CASSLMAFWGGNTGELFF. The CDR3 bases are TGTGCCAGCAGCTTAATGGCTTTTTGGGGGGGGAACACCGGGGAGCTGTTTTTT.